These T cell receptor beta chains were read from a single sample in a study of blood T cell repertoires in COVID-19. Here immunoSEQ multiplex PCR was the method, and the copy in TCRdb shows in-frame clones only, minus some. The table lists roughly 200,000 clones, about 88% of them singletons. Sequenced: peripheral blood. Receptors originate from a man aged 35 to 55 with active or convalescent COVID-19. Each CDR3 is given with its conserved first and last residue. D genes are given only for firm matches. The size entry is marked missing in some rows and otherwise reads once, few, many or a size class.

V	J	D	size	DNA	CDR3
TRBV11-3	TRBJ1-2	-	-	TGTGCCAGCAGCTTAGCTGGAGCGTATGGCTACACCTTC	CASSLAGAYGYTF
TRBV28	TRBJ1-4	TRBD1	-	TGTGCCAGCAGTTTTGAGACAGGGCTTAATGAAAAACTGTTTTTT	CASSFETGLNEKLFF
TRBV3-1/TRBV3-2	TRBJ1-1	-	-	TGTGCCAGCAGCCCTAGGCTAGAGACCACTGAAGCTTTCTTT	CASSPRLETTEAFF
TRBV23-1	TRBJ1-5	-	-	TGCGCCAGCAGTCAACCGAAGCGACAGCCCCAGCATTTT	CASSQPKRQPQHF
TRBV6-6	TRBJ2-2	-	once	TGTGCCAGCAGACCGGGCACCGGGGAGCTGTTTTTT	CASRPGTGELFF
TRBV28	TRBJ2-7	-	-	TGTGCCAGCAAGACAGGTTCCTACGAGCAGTACTTC	CASKTGSYEQYF
TRBV7-9	TRBJ2-1	-	-	TGTGCCAGCAGCTTAGGGGTGGGCGGGGGCGATGAGCAGTTCTTC	CASSLGVGGGDEQFF
TRBV29-1	TRBJ2-6	-	-	TGCAGCGTATTTGCAGGGTTTGGGGCCAACGTCCTGACTTTC	CSVFAGFGANVLTF
TRBV14	TRBJ2-2	-	-	TGTGCCAGCAGCCAAGTAGGAGGTACGAACACCGGGGAGCTGTTTTTT	CASSQVGGTNTGELFF
TRBV28	TRBJ1-4	-	few	TGTGCCAGCACCCCTCCGGCCGGGGAAAAACTGTTTTTT	CASTPPAGEKLFF
TRBV19	TRBJ1-5	-	-	TGTGCCAGCGGAATATACCCACTAAATCAGCCCCAGCATTTT	CASGIYPLNQPQHF
TRBV9	TRBJ1-3	-	-	TGTGCCAGCAGCGTCCAGGTGGGCTCTGGAAACACCATATATTTT	CASSVQVGSGNTIYF
TRBV2	TRBJ1-1	-	once	TGTGCCAGCAGTGAGGGAGAGGTCGCGACTCACATGAACACTGAAGCTTTCTTT	CASSEGEVATHMNTEAFF
TRBV4-3	TRBJ1-2	TRBD1	-	TGCGCCAGCAGCCATGACAGGGTTTCTATAGTAGGCTACACCTTC	CASSHDRVSIVGYTF
TRBV27	TRBJ2-3	-	once	TGTGCCAGCAGTCCAGGGTTTCCAGATACGCAGTATTTT	CASSPGFPDTQYF
TRBV5-1	TRBJ2-3	-	-	TGCGCCAGCAGCGAGAACACAGATACGCAGTATTTT	CASSENTDTQYF
TRBV4-1	TRBJ1-5	-	few	TGCGCCAGCACCGAGGACAGCCATAGCAATCAGCCCCAGCATTTT	CASTEDSHSNQPQHF
TRBV7-2	TRBJ2-5	-	few	TGTGCCAGCAGCCGACTCCTTCAAGAGACCCAGTACTTC	CASSRLLQETQYF
TRBV19	TRBJ1-5	TRBD1	-	TGTGCCAGTATCGAGGAAGCCGGGACAGTGGGCAATCAGCCCCAGCATTTT	CASIEEAGTVGNQPQHF
TRBV5-6	TRBJ2-7	TRBD2	-	TGTGCCAGCACTGATAAAGGCGGGGGATCCTACGAGCAGTACTTC	CASTDKGGGSYEQYF
TRBV28	TRBJ2-7	TRBD2	few	TGTGCCAGCAGTCCCTGGACTAGCGGCTCCGAGCAGTACTTC	CASSPWTSGSEQYF
TRBV10-1	TRBJ2-1	-	-	TGCGCCAGCAGTGAGTCTGCGTACAATGAGCAGTTCTTC	CASSESAYNEQFF
TRBV6-5	TRBJ1-1	-	once	TGTGCCAGCAGTAAGACCTCGGGTGGCACTGAAGCTTTCTTT	CASSKTSGGTEAFF
TRBV5-5	TRBJ1-1	-	-	TGTGCCAGCAGCGGATGGACAAGTGGGGCTTTCTTT	CASSGWTSGAFF
TRBV5-1	TRBJ2-2	-	-	TGCGCCAGCAGCCCAGAGGGGGCGAACACCGGGGAGCTGTTTTTT	CASSPEGANTGELFF
TRBV5-1	TRBJ1-2	TRBD1	once	TGCGCCAGCAGCTGGACAGGGGGCGGTGGCTACACCTTC	CASSWTGGGGYTF
TRBV6-5	TRBJ1-5	TRBD1	-	TGTGCCAGCAGCATGGACAGGGGGTTGGATCAGCCCCAGCATTTT	CASSMDRGLDQPQHF
TRBV28	TRBJ2-5	-	-	TGTGCCAGCAGTTTTCCAGGTTCAGGAGAGACCCAGTACTTC	CASSFPGSGETQYF
TRBV11-3	TRBJ1-1	-	-	TGTGCCAGCAGCTTGTGGGGGGGCTGGGGCACTGAAGCTTTCTTT	CASSLWGGWGTEAFF
TRBV6-5	TRBJ2-3	TRBD1	-	TGTGCCAGCACTAAAACGACAGGGGGTGGAGATACGCAGTATTTT	CASTKTTGGGDTQYF
TRBV11-3	TRBJ1-1	-	-	TGTGCCAGCAGCTTAGGAGAGAACACTGAAGCTTTCTTT	CASSLGENTEAFF
TRBV24-1	TRBJ1-3	-	-	TGTGCCACCTCCGGGGGGCGGGATGCTGGAAACACCATATATTTT	CATSGGRDAGNTIYF
TRBV27	TRBJ1-1	TRBD1	-	TGTGCCAGCAGTTTATCGATACAGGGGCGGACTGAAGCTTTCTTT	CASSLSIQGRTEAFF
TRBV7-2	TRBJ1-2	-	once	TGTGCCAGCAGCTTAGAAAACAGGGTTGGTGGCTACACCTTC	CASSLENRVGGYTF
TRBV7-9	TRBJ2-5	-	once	TGTGCCAGCAGCCGAGCGCAAGGCCTCCAAGAGACCCAGTACTTC	CASSRAQGLQETQYF
TRBV7-2	TRBJ1-1	TRBD1	-	TGTGCCAGCAGCCCCAAGACAGGGGGCACTGAAGCTTTCTTT	CASSPKTGGTEAFF
TRBV12-3/TRBV12-4	TRBJ2-7	-	-	TGTGCCAGCAGTCCCGGGATCTCCTACGAGCAGTACTTC	CASSPGISYEQYF
TRBV5-6	TRBJ2-7	-	-	TGTGCCAGCAGCTTGGGCGGTGGACAGATCGACGAGCAGTACTTC	CASSLGGGQIDEQYF
TRBV9	TRBJ1-6	-	-	TGTGCCAGCAGCGTAGTGACCGGACAGCCGCTCCACTTT	CASSVVTGQPLHF
TRBV7-9	TRBJ1-1	TRBD1	-	TGTGCCAGCAGTATTTACCGGGACAGGGAGAACACTGAAGCTTTCTTT	CASSIYRDRENTEAFF
TRBV6-1	TRBJ1-1	-	-	TGTGCCAGCAGTGAATTTCTGGCGAACACTGAAGCTTTCTTT	CASSEFLANTEAFF
TRBV28	TRBJ1-2	TRBD1	-	TGTGCCAGCAGTTTATACGGGACAGTCAACTATGGCTACACCTTC	CASSLYGTVNYGYTF
TRBV19	TRBJ1-2	-	-	TGTGCCAGTAGCGACTATGGCTACACCTTC	CASSDYGYTF
TRBV30	TRBJ1-3	-	-	TGTGCCTGGAGTGTACGGGTAAACTCTGGAAACACCATATATTTT	CAWSVRVNSGNTIYF
TRBV4-3	TRBJ2-2	-	-	TGCGCCAGCAGCCAAGATATCGGCGGGGAGCTGTTTTTT	CASSQDIGGELFF